This TCR beta chain stems from a study of cytomegalovirus exposure and HLA in healthy donors. A multiplex PCR was run with 60 Vbeta primers and 13 Jbeta primers. Method: immunoSEQ multiplex PCR; TCRdb's copy keeps in-frame clones and lacks some. The data hold over 110,000 clones, with roughly 80% observed a single time. The CDR3 is 16 residues long. Germline V gives CDR1 KGHSH, CDR2 LQKENI. With V trimmed by 5 bases and J by 6 bases, 8 bases remained unmatched. The sequence came from a woman in her forties or fifties in good health and CMV-seropositive. The specimen was PBMCs. This chain connects TRBV18 to TRBJ1-6; TRBD1 agrees at 9 bases. The CDR3 sequence: CASSTGTGNANSPLHF. The DNA for the CDR3 is TGTGCCAGCTCAACCGGGACAGGGAATGCTAATTCACCCCTCCACTTT.